This T cell receptor (beta chain) is drawn from a study of blood T cell repertoires in COVID-19. Study overall: Nucleic acid was either cDNA or gDNA, and it came from T cells, B-cell-depleted T cells, or PBMCs.

Here immunoSEQ multiplex PCR was the method, and the copy in TCRdb shows in-frame clones only, minus some. The sample has some 200,000 clones; roughly 80% are singletons. Cohorts were based on clinical histories the participants reported. Germline loops: CDR1 LNHDA, CDR2 SQIVND (reference sequence). The V gene end was trimmed by 6 bases and the J gene end by 4 bases; junction bases not matched to a gene: 12. CDR3 length: 16 amino acids. Specimen: PBMCs or T cells enriched from blood (not recorded which). The clonotype originates from a woman aged 55-70 years with acute COVID-19. This chain links TRBV19 with TRBJ2-3, with 8 nucleotides matching TRBD2. Here the CDR3 reads CASSPPGGRTPDTQYF. DNA of the CDR3: TGTGCCAGTAGCCCGCCGGGAGGGAGGACACCAGATACGCAGTATTTT.